One TCR beta chain is described in this entry. CDR3 length equals 16 residues. The J segment lost 11 bases and the V segment lost 2 bases, leaving 10 bases of the junction unmatched. From germline, CDR1 is MGHDK and CDR2 SYGVNS. Seattle patient enrollment occurred during active infection, with longitudinal follow-up thereafter. In the original analysis: Nucleated cell number was recorded as an estimate derived from reference gene primer amplification. Profiled with immunoSEQ multiplex PCR; TCRdb holds only in-frame clones, not every one. V and J calls and clone size are those listed in that table; D and trimming were worked out from the DNA. The sample consists of 200,000 to 250,000 clones, 88% of them appearing once. This sample was taken from a study of blood T cell repertoires in COVID-19. Across the study: Sites across the United States, Italy and Spain contributed samples from acute and convalescent COVID-19. The cDNA or gDNA used as material had been derived from T cells, B-cell-depleted T cells, or PBMCs.

This chain uses TRBV25-1 with TRBJ1-6; the match to TRBD1 covers 9 bases. Specimen: peripheral blood. The sequence was obtained from a man between 45 and 60 years old with COVID-19, enrolled during active disease. The CDR3 coding sequence is TGTGCCAGCAGTGAAGCTCGGACAGGGGTGGCACCACCCCTCCACTTT. It encodes CASSEARTGVAPPLHF.